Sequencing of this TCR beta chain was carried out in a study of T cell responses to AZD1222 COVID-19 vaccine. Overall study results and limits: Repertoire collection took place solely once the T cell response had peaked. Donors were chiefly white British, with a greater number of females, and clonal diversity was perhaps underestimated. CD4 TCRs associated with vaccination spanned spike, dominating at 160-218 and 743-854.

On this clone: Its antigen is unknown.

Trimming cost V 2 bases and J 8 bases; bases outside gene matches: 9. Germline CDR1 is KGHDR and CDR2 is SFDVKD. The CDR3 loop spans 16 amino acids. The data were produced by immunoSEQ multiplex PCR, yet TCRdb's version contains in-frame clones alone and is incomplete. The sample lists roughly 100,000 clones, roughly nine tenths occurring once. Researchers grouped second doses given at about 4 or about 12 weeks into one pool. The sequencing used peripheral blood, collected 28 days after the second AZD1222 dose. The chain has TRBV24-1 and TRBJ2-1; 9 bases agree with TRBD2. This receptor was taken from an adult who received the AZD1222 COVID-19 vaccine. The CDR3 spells CATSDSSSGIVDEQFF. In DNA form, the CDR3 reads TGTGCCACCAGTGATTCATCTAGCGGGATTGTCGATGAGCAGTTCTTC.